A selection of T cell receptor beta chains follows, all from one sample in a study of blood T cells in healthy people across ages. TCRdb re-derived calls from the 5' RACE reads in MiXCR, one entry per CDR3 protein. The table shows about 1.7 million distinct CDR3 sequences, with 28% occurring only once. Source material: blood. The receptors come from a woman in her thirties in good health. CDR3s leave out the opening cysteine and the closing phenylalanine or tryptophan. Where a row states a size, it is once, few, many or the class of an expanded clone; other rows omit it.

clone size | V gene | CDR3 protein
few | TRBV24-1 | ATSEVDYGYT
many | TRBV6-6 | ASSYLGDTDTQY
many | TRBV18 | ASSPGGRVVETQY
NA | TRBV7-2 | ASSSRQNRYNEQF
NA | TRBV12-3/TRBV12-4 | ASSPWGSGGSNQPQH
many | TRBV10-3 | AISESGSGAYNEQF
many | TRBV20-1 | SAGSRDRYNSPLH
NA | TRBV6-1 | AIPSGQLNTGELF
NA | TRBV2 | AGGANYGYT
NA | TRBV7-3 | ASSPQDRGREETQY
many | TRBV5-1 | ASSWGLAGSLDEQF
NA | TRBV6-2/TRBV6-3 | ASTWGGRSEQY
NA | TRBV7-2 | ASSSSGTPSGANVRT
many | TRBV10-2 | ASMVREETQY
NA | TRBV28 | ASGDLEETQY
many | TRBV9 | ASSVATSGEQF
NA | TRBV28 | ASSWTSGRRGYNEQF
few | TRBV6-2/TRBV6-3 | ASSTRQGYTDTQY
few | TRBV15 | ATSQGLNQPQH
NA | TRBV4-3 | ASSQGPPLGSGRKNEQF
many | TRBV7-6 | ASTLGQGYETQY
NA | TRBV5-1 | ASSADADTQY
few | TRBV9 | ASSPPAGLETQY
many | TRBV29-1 | SSRGASTDTQY
many | TRBV6-2/TRBV6-3 | ASSYGIGLLQETQY
NA | TRBV12-3/TRBV12-4 | ASGPGGGRHFIYNEQY
many | TRBV5-1 | ASSLTSSGANVLT
NA | TRBV20-1 | RAPGVQTEAF
few | TRBV19 | ASSQSGTGPLYEQY
NA | TRBV4-1 | ASSHAPAGEITGELF
many | TRBV20-1 | SARDDGAMDYGYT
few | TRBV5-1 | ASAYSGGSYNEQL
once | TRBV20-1 | SAGDTGTGGDEQY
NA | TRBV6-5 | ASKVATTGELF
once | TRBV29-1 | SGQTAYNGRY
NA | TRBV5-1 | ASSNPADYNEQF
few | TRBV6-5 | ASSYTGSRTDLT
NA | TRBV29-1 | SVEGLAQNNEQF
few | TRBV4-3 | ASSQEFRGQQPQH
few | TRBV3-1 | ASSLPPLAGGQDTQY
few | TRBV27 | ASSLSGGRHEAF
many | TRBV7-2 | ASSLEGRGFGAQY
few | TRBV11-2 | ASSLVGDTNYEQY
few | TRBV27 | ASSPLAGRGNEQF
NA | TRBV10-3 | AISENPGGRGYNSPLH
few | TRBV12-3/TRBV12-4 | ASTPGRTGGFSSYGYT
few | TRBV7-9 | ASSKAVRDTQY
NA | TRBV5-1 | ASSLGLIMNTEAF
many | TRBV18 | ASSPEGKILEQY
NA | TRBV6-5 | ASSARRSEQY
NA | TRBV14 | ASSQGDRGNTDTQY